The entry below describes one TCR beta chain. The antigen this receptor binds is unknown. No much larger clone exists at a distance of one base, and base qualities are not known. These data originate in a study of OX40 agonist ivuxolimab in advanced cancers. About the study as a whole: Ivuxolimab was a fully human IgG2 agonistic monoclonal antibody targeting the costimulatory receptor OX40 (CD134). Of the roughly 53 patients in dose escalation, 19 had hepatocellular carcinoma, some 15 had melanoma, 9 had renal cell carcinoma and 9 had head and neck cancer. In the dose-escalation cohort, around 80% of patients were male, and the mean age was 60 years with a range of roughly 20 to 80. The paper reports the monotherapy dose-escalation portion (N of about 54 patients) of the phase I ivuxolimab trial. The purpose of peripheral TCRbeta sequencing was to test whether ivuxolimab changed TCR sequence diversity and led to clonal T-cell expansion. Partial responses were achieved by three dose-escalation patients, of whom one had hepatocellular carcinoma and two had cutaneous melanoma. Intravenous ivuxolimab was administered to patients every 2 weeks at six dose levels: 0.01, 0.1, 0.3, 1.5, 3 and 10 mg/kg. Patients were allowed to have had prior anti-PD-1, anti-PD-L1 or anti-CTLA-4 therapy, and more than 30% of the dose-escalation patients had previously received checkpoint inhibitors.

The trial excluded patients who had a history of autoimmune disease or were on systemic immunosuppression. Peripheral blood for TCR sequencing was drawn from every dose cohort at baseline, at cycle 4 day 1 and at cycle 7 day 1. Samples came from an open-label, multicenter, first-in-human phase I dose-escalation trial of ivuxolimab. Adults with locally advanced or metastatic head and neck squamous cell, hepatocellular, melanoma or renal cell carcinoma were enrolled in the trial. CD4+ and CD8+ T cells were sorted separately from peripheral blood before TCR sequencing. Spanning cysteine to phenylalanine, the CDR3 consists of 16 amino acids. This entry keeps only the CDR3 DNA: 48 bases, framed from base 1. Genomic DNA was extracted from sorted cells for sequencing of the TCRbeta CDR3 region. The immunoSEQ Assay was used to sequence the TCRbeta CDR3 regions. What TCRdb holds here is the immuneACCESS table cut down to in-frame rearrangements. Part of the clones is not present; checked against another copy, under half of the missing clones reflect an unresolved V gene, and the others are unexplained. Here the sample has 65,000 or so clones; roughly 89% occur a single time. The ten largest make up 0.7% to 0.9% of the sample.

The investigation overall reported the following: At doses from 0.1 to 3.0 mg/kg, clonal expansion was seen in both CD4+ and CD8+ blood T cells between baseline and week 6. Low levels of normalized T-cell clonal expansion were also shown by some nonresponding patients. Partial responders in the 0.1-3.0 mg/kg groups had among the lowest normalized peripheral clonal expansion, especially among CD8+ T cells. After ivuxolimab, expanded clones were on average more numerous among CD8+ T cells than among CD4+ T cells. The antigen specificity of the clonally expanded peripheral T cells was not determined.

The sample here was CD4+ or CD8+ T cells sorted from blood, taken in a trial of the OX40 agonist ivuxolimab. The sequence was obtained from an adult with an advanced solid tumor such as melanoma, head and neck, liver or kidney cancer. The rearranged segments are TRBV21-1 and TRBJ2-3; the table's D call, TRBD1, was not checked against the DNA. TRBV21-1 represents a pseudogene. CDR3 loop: CASSKRRDRGADTQYF. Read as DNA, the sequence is TGTGCCAGCAGCAAACGCCGGGACAGGGGGGCAGATACGCAGTATTTT.